This TCR beta chain was sequenced in a study of blood T cell repertoires in COVID-19. This CDR3 is built from 15 residues. J gave up 10 bases and V 2 bases, and 5 bases lay outside the gene matches. Measured with immunoSEQ multiplex PCR; TCRdb has only the in-frame clones, and not every one. This sample has approximately 140,000 clones; 85% to 90% occur once, and the top ten carry 13%. The sample taken for sequencing was peripheral blood. This receptor was taken from a man younger than 30 with COVID-19, enrolled during active disease. The chain couples TRBV23-1 to TRBJ2-1, with 13 bases aligning to TRBD2. TRBV23-1 is labeled an ORF, and its function is uncertain. CDR3 loop: CASSQRGLAGLEQFF. The CDR3 DNA reads as TGCGCCAGCAGTCAAAGGGGACTAGCGGGATTAGAGCAGTTCTTC.